The 9 T cell receptor beta chains given below trace back to one sample, sequenced in a study of blood T cell repertoires in COVID-19. This table comes from immunoSEQ multiplex PCR, and its TCRdb copy is limited to in-frame clones, with some not included. The sample yields approximately 220,000 clones, less than 90% seen once. The specimen sequenced was PBMCs or T cells enriched from blood (not recorded which). Source of these receptors: a woman aged 25 to 39 who had been exposed to COVID-19.

The chain has TRBV4-2 and TRBJ1-2; no clear D. Germline CDR1 LGHNA, CDR2 YNFKEQ. Trimming took off 0 bases at V and 0 bases at J, with 14 bases between the two ends. This CDR3 is 17 amino acids long. CDR3 coding DNA: TGTGCCAGCAGCCAAGACGGAAGGGAGGCCGCTAACTATGGCTACACCTTC. It is translated as CASSQDGREAANYGYTF.

The gene calls are TRBV5-4 and TRBJ1-2; 11 bases map to TRBD1. V shed 5 bases and J 3 bases; nucleotides not matched to a gene: 9. Germline V gene sequence: CDR1 SGHNT, CDR2 YYREEE (reference sequence). This CDR3 is 16 amino acids long. CDR3 sequence: CASSGVDRGLDYGYTF. The CDR3 DNA sequence: TGTGCCAGCAGTGGAGTGGACAGGGGGCTCGACTATGGCTACACCTTC.

The chain has TRBV27 and TRBJ1-2, with a weak D call TRBD1 (5 bases). The CDR3 sequence is 19 residues long. Trimming cost V 2 bases and J 3 bases, with 25 bases left between them. Germline V lookup: CDR1 MNHEY, CDR2 SMNVEV (reference sequence). This CDR3 is CASSLQGPIGISEYYGYTF. The CDR3 nucleotides are TGTGCCAGCAGTTTACAGGGTCCCATCGGCATTTCCGAATACTATGGCTACACCTTC.

This clone is a singleton in its sample. This chain uses TRBV7-6 with TRBJ2-7; 16 bases fit TRBD2. V trimming: 5 bases; J trimming: 3 bases; junction bases outside the gene matches: 10. CDR3 length: 18 amino acids. The germline V gene encodes CDR1 SGHVS and CDR2 FNYEAQ. The CDR3 DNA is TGTGCCAGCAGCGCCGGGACTAGCGGGGGGGCGGCGTTCTACGAGCAGTACTTC. Translation: CASSAGTSGGAAFYEQYF.

The chain recombines TRBV5-3 with TRBJ2-7; D might be TRBD1 (5 bases). TRBV5-3 carries the ORF label, with uncertain function. Trimming cost V 4 bases and J 4 bases, with 15 bases left between them. This CDR3 comprises 14 residues. The CDR3 DNA is TGTGCCAGAAGCCACAATGTCAGGGAATACGAGCAGTACTTC. Its translation is CARSHNVREYEQYF.

V and J are TRBV6-2 or TRBV6-3 and TRBJ1-5, with D perhaps matching TRBD1 (6 bases). Germline V gives CDR1 MNHEY, CDR2 SVGEGT. The CDR3 consists of 14 residues. Trimming took 2 bases from V and 7 from J, leaving 12 bases between them. In DNA, the CDR3 is TGTGCCAGCAGTTACCTACAGGGTTTCCAGCCCCAGCATTTT. It codes for CASSYLQGFQPQHF.

V is TRBV18 and J is TRBJ2-5, with 7 bases aligning to TRBD1. The CDR3 extends over 14 amino acids. V lost 6 bases to trimming and J lost 5 bases; unmatched junction nucleotides: 9. Germline loops: CDR1 KGHSH, CDR2 LQKENI. DNA for the CDR3: TGTGCCAGCTCGGAAAGACAGGGCCCTGAGACCCAGTACTTC. Protein: CASSERQGPETQYF.

The chain carries TRBV18 and TRBJ2-7, with D possibly matching TRBD1 (5 bases). There are 13 residues in the CDR3. V lost 6 bases, J lost 1 base, and 10 bases lay in between. Germline values: CDR1 KGHSH, CDR2 LQKENI. This CDR3 reads CASSQGLSYEQYF. The CDR3 coding sequence is TGTGCCAGCTCGCAGGGTCTATCCTACGAGCAGTACTTC.

This chain uses TRBV11-2 with TRBJ2-2; perhaps TRBD2 as D (5 bases). Germline CDR1 SGHAT, CDR2 FQNNGV. V was trimmed by 5 bases and J by 7 bases, leaving 20 bases between them. The CDR3 is made up of 16 amino acids. The CDR3 reads CASSPPGSYPGGELFF. CDR3 nucleotide sequence: TGTGCCAGCAGCCCACCGGGGAGCTACCCCGGCGGGGAGCTGTTTTTT.